Below, 24 T cell receptor beta chains from the same sample are listed, as sequenced in a study of blood T cell repertoires in COVID-19. Some clones are missing from TCRdb's copy, which holds only in-frame ones; the method was immunoSEQ multiplex PCR. This sample carries under 150,000 clones, over 80% of them seen once, and the ten largest clones take 9.7%. The sample was peripheral blood. Every receptor here comes from a man aged 40-49 years with active or convalescent COVID-19.

The chain is built from TRBV6-2 or TRBV6-3 and TRBJ2-7; 8 bases agree with TRBD2. With V trimmed by 5 bases and J by 1 base, 4 bases remained unmatched. CDR3 length equals 14 residues. Germline assignment: CDR1 MNHEY and CDR2 SVGEGT. The chain's CDR3 is CASSGPGGSYEQYF. Here the CDR3 DNA reads TGTGCCAGCAGTGGACCGGGGGGGTCCTACGAGCAGTACTTC.

This clone was seen a few times. The V call is TRBV10-1, the J call TRBJ1-2; D is unresolved. The ends were cut back, 3 bases at V and 1 base at J, with 6 bases in the middle. The germline gives CDR1 WNHNN, CDR2 SYGVQD (reference sequence). There are 13 residues in the CDR3. The DNA for the CDR3 is TGCGCCAGCAGTGATGGCCTTAACTATGGCTACACCTTC. This gives the protein CASSDGLNYGYTF.

The rearrangement links TRBV7-9 to TRBJ1-1; D is undetermined. Germline values: CDR1 SEHNR, CDR2 FQNEAQ (reference sequence). The CDR3 loop spans 12 amino acids. V lost 6 bases and J 0 bases, leaving 5 bases between the germline ends. The CDR3 DNA follows: TGTGCCAGCAGTCGGGTGAACACTGAAGCTTTCTTT. Its protein product is CASSRVNTEAFF. Drawing the rest from reference TRBV7-9 and TRBJ1-1, the complete variable domain is DTGVSQNPRHKITKRGQNVTFRCDPISEHNRLYWYRQTLGQGPEFLTYFQNEAQLEKSRLLSDRFSAERPKGSFSTLEIQRTEQGDSAMYLCASSRVNTEAFFGQGTRLTVV.

The V gene is TRBV24-1, the J gene TRBJ2-2; D unresolved. The CDR3 has 14 residues. The germline V gene has CDR1 KGHDR and CDR2 SFDVKD. The germline V and J ends were trimmed by 4 bases and 0 bases, with 5 bases remaining between them. CDR3 in DNA: TGTGCCACCAGTGAGTCAACGAACACCGGGGAGCTGTTTTTT. Translated: CATSESTNTGELFF.

The chain joins TRBV4-3 to TRBJ2-3; 11 nucleotides line up with TRBD2. Germline CDR1 and CDR2: LGHNA and YSLEER. Losses at the gene ends were 3 bases for V and 5 bases for J; bases not matched to a gene: 7. CDR3 length equals 16 residues. The CDR3 loop is CASSHLAGGPVDTQYF. For the CDR3, the DNA is TGCGCCAGCAGCCATTTAGCGGGGGGGCCGGTAGATACGCAGTATTTT.

This clone was detected a few times. J is TRBJ1-5 and V is TRBV6-6, with 8 bases matching TRBD1. Germline V gene lookup returns CDR1 MNHNY and CDR2 SVGAGI (reference sequence). This CDR3 comprises 15 residues. J was trimmed by 4 bases and V by 6 bases; bases with no gene match: 8. This CDR3 reads CASRETGALNQPQHF. The CDR3 bases are TGTGCCAGCAGAGAGACAGGGGCCCTGAATCAGCCCCAGCATTTT.

V gene TRBV13 combines with J gene TRBJ2-5, with D possibly being TRBD2 (7 bases). The CDR3 consists of 15 residues. Germline V gives CDR1 PRHDT, CDR2 FYEKMQ (reference sequence). V lost 3 bases, J lost 5 bases, and 16 bases lay in between. CDR3 loop: CASSFVGGREETQYF. The CDR3 coding sequence is TGTGCCAGCAGCTTCGTCGGGGGGCGAGAGGAGACCCAGTACTTC.

This clone is a singleton in its sample. This chain uses TRBV10-3 with TRBJ2-7; D is perhaps TRBD1 (6 bases). The V and J ends lost 6 bases and 4 bases respectively, with 16 bases between them. Germline V gene lookup returns CDR1 ENHRY and CDR2 SYGVKD. There are 14 residues in the CDR3. The CDR3 is CAIRGDNQGYEQYF. The CDR3 coding sequence is TGTGCCATCAGGGGTGACAACCAGGGGTACGAGCAGTACTTC.

The genes are TRBV18 and TRBJ1-5; perhaps TRBD1 as D (5 bases). The CDR3 has 15 residues. Trimming left V 3 bases short and J 3 bases short, with 12 bases between. Germline V gives CDR1 KGHSH, CDR2 LQKENI. The CDR3 coding sequence is TGTGCCAGCTCACCCTACCAGGGTCCCAATCAGCCCCAGCATTTT. Translation gives CASSPYQGPNQPQHF.

The V gene is TRBV5-5, the J gene TRBJ2-1; 8 positions match TRBD2. This CDR3 comprises 14 residues. Germline V gene data show CDR1 as SGHKS and CDR2 as YYEKEE (reference sequence). V dropped 3 bases and J dropped 9; count of bases not matched to a gene: 8. The CDR3 loop is CASSSGGVAGEQFF. CDR3 coding DNA: TGTGCCAGCAGCTCCGGGGGGGTAGCGGGTGAGCAGTTCTTC.

This chain uses TRBV10-2 with TRBJ2-7; D is unresolved. Trimming pared 0 bases from V and 3 bases from J, leaving 9 bases between. Germline CDR1 WSHSY, CDR2 SAAADI. The CDR3 has 14 residues. The CDR3 sequence is CASSESGGIYEQYF. In DNA, the CDR3 is TGCGCCAGCAGTGAGTCTGGCGGAATCTACGAGCAGTACTTC.

V and J are TRBV5-5 and TRBJ2-5; 10 nucleotides line up with TRBD2. CDR3 length: 16 residues. The germline V gene has CDR1 SGHKS and CDR2 YYEKEE (reference sequence). The V and J ends lost 3 bases and 5 bases, in that order; junction bases with no gene match: 10. CDR3 nucleotide sequence: TGTGCCAGCAGCTGGGCCCTAAGCGGGGGGGACGAGACCCAGTACTTC. Translating gives CASSWALSGGDETQYF.

The chain employs TRBV6-4 and TRBJ1-1, with D hard to call. The CDR3 has 13 residues. V was trimmed by 4 bases and J by 0 bases, leaving 6 bases between them. Per the germline V gene, CDR1 is MRHNA and CDR2 is SNTAGT. The CDR3 bases are TGTGCCAGCAGTGGCGAATTGAACACTGAAGCTTTCTTT. It encodes CASSGELNTEAFF.

This clone came up once. This may stem from a read error, because a much larger clone lies one nucleotide away. In the same sample, other DNA sequences code for this CDR3. The CDR3 bases are TGTGCCAGCAGCGTTACTAGCGGGGGGTACAATGAGCAGTTCTTC. Encoded protein: CASSVTSGGYNEQFF. The chain uses TRBV9 and TRBJ2-1; 12 bases fit TRBD2. Trimming took 2 bases from V and 4 from J; bases not matched to a gene: 1. Germline values: CDR1 SGDLS, CDR2 YYNGEE. CDR3 length equals 15 residues.

The rearrangement links TRBV4-2 to TRBJ1-2; 9 positions agree with TRBD1. J lost 6 bases, V lost 4 bases, and 9 bases had no gene match. CDR3 size: 15 residues. Germline V gives CDR1 LGHNA, CDR2 YNFKEQ. CDR3 sequence: CASSPRDREEDGYTF. The CDR3 nucleotides read TGTGCCAGCAGCCCGCGGGACAGGGAGGAAGATGGCTACACCTTC.

This rearrangement joins TRBV28 to TRBJ1-5; 7 bases map to TRBD1. The V and J ends lost 8 bases and 0 bases, in that order; junction bases with no gene match: 4. Germline V gives CDR1 MDHEN, CDR2 SYDVKM. This CDR3 has 14 amino acids. The CDR3 bases are TGTGCCAGCCAACCAGGGGGTAGCAATCAGCCCCAGCATTTT. It encodes CASQPGGSNQPQHF.

The V gene is TRBV5-4, the J gene TRBJ2-7; possible D gene TRBD2, 6 bases. CDR3 length: 15 amino acids. Deletions cut 2 bases from V and 1 base from J, with 13 bases between. Germline assignment: CDR1 SGHNT and CDR2 YYREEE (reference sequence). The CDR3 loop reads CASSFVGGMSYEQYF. CDR3 nucleotide sequence: TGTGCCAGCAGCTTTGTGGGGGGAATGTCCTACGAGCAGTACTTC.

This clone was seen a handful of times. The same CDR3 arises from other DNA sequences in this sample as well. This chain connects TRBV7-2 to TRBJ1-2, with D perhaps TRBD1 (5 bases). The CDR3 totals 13 residues. The germline V and J ends were trimmed by 4 bases and 3 bases, with 9 bases remaining between them. In germline, CDR1 is SGHTA, CDR2 FQGNSA. This CDR3 reads CASSSGGYYGYTF. CDR3 DNA: TGTGCCAGCAGCTCTGGGGGGTACTATGGCTACACCTTC.

The table lists this clone with a few counts. The rearrangement uses TRBV5-1 and TRBJ1-4, with D possibly matching TRBD1 (6 bases). The germline V gene encodes CDR1 SGHRS and CDR2 YFSETQ. The CDR3 totals 15 residues. V gave up 5 bases and J gave up 3 bases, with 14 bases separating them. The CDR3 coding sequence is TGCGCCAGCAGTACTGCAGGGGTCGCTAATGAAAAACTGTTTTTT. As protein: CASSTAGVANEKLFF.

This clone was seen once. The chain uses TRBV5-4 and TRBJ2-1; D is perhaps TRBD2 (5 bases). The ends were cut back, 4 bases at V and 5 bases at J, with 16 bases in the middle. This CDR3 is built from 15 residues. Germline V CDR1 and CDR2: SGHNT, YYREEE (reference sequence). The DNA of the CDR3 is TGTGCCAGCAGCCGAGACGGGAATGGTAACAATGAGCAGTTCTTC. This translates into CASSRDGNGNNEQFF. The whole variable domain, filled in from reference TRBV5-4 and TRBJ2-1, reads ETGVTQSPTHLIKTRGQQVTLRCSSQSGHNTVSWYQQALGQGPQFIFQYYREEENGRGNFPPRFSGLQFPNYSSELNVNALELDDSALYLCASSRDGNGNNEQFFGPGTRLTVL.

This chain uses TRBV6-2 or TRBV6-3 with TRBJ2-3; 10 bases are a match to TRBD1. V lost 5 bases to trimming and J lost 3 bases; unmatched junction nucleotides: 2. The length of the CDR3 is 14 residues. Per germline, CDR1 MNHEY and CDR2 SVGEGT. CDR3 nucleotides: TGTGCCAGCAGTAAGGGACAGGGGACAGATACGCAGTATTTT. Translating it yields CASSKGQGTDTQYF.

This clone was recorded a few times. V and J are TRBV6-2 or TRBV6-3 and TRBJ1-1; no definite D call. CDR1 is MNHEY, CDR2 SVGEGT, per germline. Trimming stripped 4 bases from V and 8 bases from J, with 11 bases between. The CDR3 spans 12 residues. The CDR3 DNA reads TGTGCCAGCAGTTTTTGGGAGACAGAAGCTTTCTTT. Amino acids: CASSFWETEAFF.

The chain links TRBV3-1 (or the pseudogene TRBV3-2) to TRBJ2-2, with 7 bases fitting TRBD1. Germline V gene sequence: CDR1 LGHDT, CDR2 YNNKEL (reference sequence). J gave up 1 base and V 1 base, and 0 bases lay outside the gene matches. CDR3 length equals 15 residues. CDR3 region: CASSQGTGNTGELFF. In nucleotides, the CDR3 is TGTGCCAGCAGCCAAGGGACAGGGAACACCGGGGAGCTGTTTTTT.

The V gene is TRBV19, the J gene TRBJ1-5, with 8 bases fitting TRBD1. V gave up 8 bases and J gave up 0 bases; unmatched junction bases: 6. CDR3 length: 15 residues. The germline V gene has CDR1 LNHDA and CDR2 SQIVND (reference sequence). The CDR3 protein is CASGQGSYSNQPQHF. The CDR3 nucleotides are TGTGCCAGTGGACAGGGATCGTATAGCAATCAGCCCCAGCATTTT.